These T cell receptor beta chains were read from a single sample in a study of OX40 agonist ivuxolimab in advanced cancers. Using immunoSEQ multiplex PCR, the repertoire was profiled, and TCRdb retains in-frame clones only, with some absent. The data show approximately 89,000 clones, over 75% seen once. The specimen was CD4+ or CD8+ T cells sorted from blood, collected in a trial of the OX40 agonist ivuxolimab. The receptors stem from an adult with an advanced solid tumor such as melanoma, head and neck, liver or kidney cancer. CDR3s include the opening cysteine and the closing phenylalanine or tryptophan. A D gene is named only where the DNA matches it firmly. Clone size is shown for a subset of rows, as once, few, many or a class of expanded clone.

v_call	d_call	clone_size	cdr3_length	j_call	cdr3_nt	cdr3_aa
TRBV2	.	.	14	TRBJ2-2	TGTGCCAGCAGACCCGGGCCGATACCCGGGGAGCTGTTTTTT	CASRPGPIPGELFF
TRBV5-1	TRBD2	.	16	TRBJ2-1	TGCGCCAGCAGACAAAGGACTAGCGGGTTTTACAATGAGCAGTTCTTC	CASRQRTSGFYNEQFF
TRBV19	.	.	11	TRBJ2-1	TGTGCCAGTAGTAACACCCGGCGTGAGTTCTTC	CASSNTRREFF
TRBV5-1	TRBD1	.	19	TRBJ2-3	TGCGCCAGCAGGTCGAACCACAGGGGGTTACTTTCTAGCACAGATACGCAGTATTTT	CASRSNHRGLLSSTDTQYF
TRBV5-1	.	once	16	TRBJ1-1	TGCGCCAGCAGCTGGGGATCAGGGGCAAAGGGCACTGAAGCTTTCTTT	CASSWGSGAKGTEAFF
TRBV27	.	.	15	TRBJ2-1	TGTGCCAGCAGGCTTCGACAGGACCCCTACAATGAGCAGTTCTTC	CASRLRQDPYNEQFF
TRBV6-5	.	.	13	TRBJ2-7	TGTGCCCCGGAGCTGACCGAGACCTACGAGCAGTACTTC	CAPELTETYEQYF
TRBV7-8	.	.	15	TRBJ1-3	TGTGCCAGCAGCTCAGGGACGGCCTCTGGAAACACCATATATTTT	CASSSGTASGNTIYF
TRBV5-1	.	.	15	TRBJ2-7	TGCGCCAGCAGCCCGGGGGTCGGCGTAGCCTACGAGCAGTACTTC	CASSPGVGVAYEQYF
TRBV7-9	TRBD2	.	14	TRBJ2-1	TGTGCCAGCAGCCCCAGACTAGCGGGGAATGAGCAGTTCTTC	CASSPRLAGNEQFF
TRBV9	.	large	15	TRBJ1-4	TGTGCCAGCAGCGTAAGCTCGAGCGGTAATGAAAAACTGTTTTTT	CASSVSSSGNEKLFF
TRBV2	TRBD1	once	15	TRBJ2-2	TGTGCCACCCGGAGGACAGGGCTAAACACCGGGGAGCTGTTTTTT	CATRRTGLNTGELFF
TRBV18	.	.	14	TRBJ2-1	TGTGCCAGCTCACCACGGGACAATTCAAATGAGCAGTTCTTC	CASSPRDNSNEQFF
TRBV7-8	TRBD1	once	16	TRBJ2-3	TGTGCCAGCAGCTATCGGACAGGGGGGTACACAGATACGCAGTATTTT	CASSYRTGGYTDTQYF
TRBV28	.	.	12	TRBJ1-5	TGTGCCAGCAAAGGGGGAAATCAGCCCCAGCATTTT	CASKGGNQPQHF
TRBV9	.	.	16	TRBJ1-2	TGTGCCAGCAGCGCGGACGGTCCCAGGACAAGCTATGGCTACACCTTC	CASSADGPRTSYGYTF
TRBV27	.	.	15	TRBJ2-4	TGTGCCAGCAGTTCGATAGGCGGACCTAGGAACATTCAGTACTTC	CASSSIGGPRNIQYF
TRBV18	.	.	15	TRBJ1-5	TGTGCCAGCTCACCAACCGGGACGTTCAATCAGCCCCAGCATTTT	CASSPTGTFNQPQHF
TRBV7-2	.	.	13	TRBJ2-1	TGTGCCAGCAGCTCCTTCCAATACAATGAGCAGTTCTTC	CASSSFQYNEQFF
TRBV28	.	.	12	TRBJ1-2	TGTGCCAGCCAAACCGGGACACGTGGCTACACCTTC	CASQTGTRGYTF
TRBV2	.	.	11	TRBJ2-7	TGTGCCAGCAGAAGAGACGCCGAGCAGTACTTC	CASRRDAEQYF
TRBV19	.	.	13	TRBJ1-2	TGTGCCAGTAGTATAGCGGCCGGCTATGGCTACACCTTC	CASSIAAGYGYTF
TRBV30	.	.	14	TRBJ1-1	TGTGCCTGGAGTGTGAGAGGGGGTAAGAATGAAGCTTTCTTT	CAWSVRGGKNEAFF
TRBV6-6	TRBD2	few	14	TRBJ2-7	TGTGCCAGCAGTGATAGCGGGAGGGTCTACGAGCAGTACTTC	CASSDSGRVYEQYF
TRBV28	.	.	14	TRBJ2-5	TGTGCCAGCAGTTTATCGGGGATCCAAGAGACCCAGTACTTC	CASSLSGIQETQYF
TRBV6-1	.	.	17	TRBJ1-5	TGTGCCAGCAGTGAGAGGGCTGTCAGAGCGGGCAATCAGCCCCAGCATTTT	CASSERAVRAGNQPQHF
TRBV6-5	.	.	13	TRBJ1-5	TGTGCCAGCGGGCGGGGGATAAATCAGCCCCAGCATTTT	CASGRGINQPQHF
TRBV18	.	.	13	TRBJ1-2	TGTGCCAGCTCTCCGGACGGTAACTATGGCTACACCTTC	CASSPDGNYGYTF
TRBV11-3	TRBD2	.	14	TRBJ2-1	TGTGCCAGCAGTTCGGGACTAGCGGGCAATGAGCAGTTCTTC	CASSSGLAGNEQFF
TRBV30	TRBD1	.	13	TRBJ1-6	TGTGCCGTAGGGCAGGGGGCTAATTCACCCCTCCACTTT	CAVGQGANSPLHF
TRBV7-2	.	.	12	TRBJ2-7	TGTGCCAGCAGCGCCGTTACCTACGAGCAGTACTTC	CASSAVTYEQYF
TRBV9	TRBD2	.	17	TRBJ2-3	TGTGCCAGCAGCGCCGCTGCGCCGGGACTAGCGGGAACTACGCAGTATTTT	CASSAAAPGLAGTTQYF
TRBV18	TRBD2	.	15	TRBJ2-3	TGTGCCAGCTCACCAAACCAAGCGGGAGCAGGTACGCAGTATTTT	CASSPNQAGAGTQYF
TRBV28	.	.	17	TRBJ2-3	TGTGCCAGCAGTCCGGAACTGGGGACGTCAGTGCTGGATACGCAGTATTTT	CASSPELGTSVLDTQYF
TRBV7-2	.	.	15	TRBJ1-2	TGTGCCAGCAGCCCTGGGGAAGGATCTTCCTATGGCTACACCTTC	CASSPGEGSSYGYTF
TRBV28	.	.	13	TRBJ1-4	TGTGCCAGCAGTGGGGGGTGGAGTGAAAAACTGTTTTTT	CASSGGWSEKLFF
TRBV30	.	.	13	TRBJ2-2	TGTGCCTCCCCCAGGGGGAACACCGGGGAGCTGTTTTTT	CASPRGNTGELFF
TRBV4-2	.	.	16	TRBJ2-7	TGTGCCAGCAGCCAAGGCCTCGGGACCCCTACTCACGAGCAGTACTTC	CASSQGLGTPTHEQYF
TRBV5-1	.	.	14	TRBJ2-7	TGCGCCAGCAGCTTGCAGGGGATCGGGTACGAGCAGTACTTC	CASSLQGIGYEQYF
TRBV5-4	TRBD2	.	14	TRBJ2-2	TGTGCCAGCAAGACTAGCGGGAGTACCGGGGAGCTGTTTTTT	CASKTSGSTGELFF
TRBV23-1	.	.	15	TRBJ1-1	TGCGCCAGCAGTCAAGGGGGCAGGGCGAACACTGAAGCTTTCTTT	CASSQGGRANTEAFF
TRBV7-2	.	.	13	TRBJ2-7	TGTGCCAGCAGCCATCGACTAACTGACGAGCAGTACTTC	CASSHRLTDEQYF
TRBV7-9	TRBD2	.	19	TRBJ2-2	TGTGCCAGCAGCCCCCTGGCGGGAGGGAAGGAGAGGACGACCGGGGAGCTGTTTTTT	CASSPLAGGKERTTGELFF
TRBV9	.	.	14	TRBJ1-4	TGTGCCAGCAGCGACCAGGGTTCGGGTGAAAAACTGTTTTTT	CASSDQGSGEKLFF
TRBV27	.	few	14	TRBJ2-7	TGTGCCAGCAGTCCCAGATATACAACCAACGAGCAGTACTTC	CASSPRYTTNEQYF
TRBV7-2	.	.	11	TRBJ2-1	TGTGCCAGCAGCCGTTACAATGAGCAGTTCTTC	CASSRYNEQFF
TRBV18	.	.	15	TRBJ2-5	TGTGCCAGCTCACCCAGCGGACAGAGCCAAGAGACCCAGTACTTC	CASSPSGQSQETQYF
TRBV5-1	TRBD1	.	14	TRBJ2-7	TGCGCCAGCAGCTTGGGACAGGGGGCCTACGAGCAGTACTTC	CASSLGQGAYEQYF
TRBV5-1	TRBD2	.	16	TRBJ2-3	TGCGCCAGCAGCTTGGATGGTAGCGGGGGCACAGATACGCAGTATTTT	CASSLDGSGGTDTQYF
TRBV28	TRBD2	.	17	TRBJ2-5	TGTGCCAGCAGTTTCGTCCGGTTAGCGGGAGAATTGGAGACCCAGTACTTC	CASSFVRLAGELETQYF
TRBV19	.	.	10	TRBJ2-1	TGTGCCGTCGGAGTCCATGAGCAGTTCTTC	CAVGVHEQFF
TRBV28	TRBD1	.	15	TRBJ1-2	TGTGCCAGCACCCGAAGCAGGGGGCTAGGCTATGGCTACACCTTC	CASTRSRGLGYGYTF
TRBV5-1	.	once	14	TRBJ2-5	TGCGCCAGCAGCAGGGCAATCGGGCAAGAGACCCAGTACTTC	CASSRAIGQETQYF
TRBV2	.	.	14	TRBJ1-5	TGTGCCAGCAGTGGGGGAGATTCCGGTCAGCCCCAGCATTTT	CASSGGDSGQPQHF
TRBV4-2	TRBD1	.	12	TRBJ1-2	TGTGCCAGCAGCTCACAGGGGGATGGCTACACCTTC	CASSSQGDGYTF
TRBV5-4	.	.	14	TRBJ2-3	TGTGCCAGCAGCTATAGCGGCAGCACAGATACGCAGTATTTT	CASSYSGSTDTQYF